What follows are 22 T cell receptor beta chains derived from one specimen sequenced in a study of PD-1 blockade in mismatch repair-deficient tumors. Using immunoSEQ multiplex PCR, the repertoire was profiled, and TCRdb retains in-frame clones only, with some absent. The sample lists 120,000 or so clones; roughly nine tenths were seen once. The sequences come from peripheral blood, collected 44 weeks after starting pembrolizumab. The receptors here all came from an adult with mismatch repair-deficient cancer.

The chain joins TRBV10-3 to TRBJ1-1; D is possibly TRBD1 (6 bases). The CDR3 has 17 residues. V was clipped by 4 bases and J by 2 bases, with 20 bases between them. From germline, CDR1 is ENHRY and CDR2 SYGVKD. CDR3 in amino acids: CAISAQGTLYPNTEAFF. DNA of the CDR3: TGTGCCATCAGTGCGCAGGGGACCCTCTACCCTAACACTGAAGCTTTCTTT.

The rearrangement links TRBV4-1 to TRBJ1-1; a weak D match, TRBD1 (6 bases). This CDR3 is 12 amino acids long. Germline CDR1 MGHRA, CDR2 YSYEKL. V gave up 3 bases and J gave up 8 bases, with 10 bases separating them. In DNA form, the CDR3 reads TGCGCCAGCAGCCAGGACAGACAGGAAGCTTTCTTT. Protein sequence: CASSQDRQEAFF.

The chain employs TRBV28 and TRBJ2-7, with 7 bases that match TRBD1. V shed 5 bases and J 5 bases; nucleotides not matched to a gene: 9. The CDR3 contains 14 residues. Germline V gene data show CDR1 as MDHEN and CDR2 as SYDVKM. CDR3 protein: CASSRDREINEQYF. As DNA, the CDR3 is TGTGCCAGCAGTCGCGACAGGGAGATCAACGAGCAGTACTTC.

The chain carries TRBV5-1 and TRBJ2-1; TRBD2 matches at 11 bases. V was clipped by 4 bases and J by 7 bases; unmatched bases: 10. Germline V gene sequence: CDR1 SGHRS, CDR2 YFSETQ. The CDR3 is 16 amino acids. The CDR3: CASSTSAGLAVNEQFF. CDR3 sequence (DNA): TGCGCCAGCAGCACATCCGCGGGACTAGCGGTTAATGAGCAGTTCTTC.

The chain recombines TRBV9 with TRBJ2-5; TRBD2 matches 10 bases. The ends lost 0 bases at V and 5 bases at J; junction bases unmatched: 4. Germline V CDR1 and CDR2: SGDLS, YYNGEE. CDR3 size: 15 residues. CDR3 protein: CASSVGLAGVETQYF. The CDR3 region has the DNA TGTGCCAGCAGCGTAGGGCTAGCGGGAGTTGAGACCCAGTACTTC. Using reference TRBV9 and TRBJ2-5 for the parts outside the CDR3, the full variable domain is DSGVTQTPKHLITATGQRVTLRCSPRSGDLSVYWYQQSLDQGLQFLIQYYNGEERAKGNILERFSAQQFPDLHSELNLSSLELGDSALYFCASSVGLAGVETQYFGPGTRLLVL.

The chain joins TRBV28 to TRBJ2-5; 9 bases map to TRBD1. Germline-derived CDR1 and CDR2 are MDHEN and SYDVKM. The CDR3 sequence is 14 residues long. The V and J ends lost 8 bases and 11 bases, in that order; junction bases with no gene match: 15. CDR3 protein: CASWGDREPGTQYF. CDR3 nucleotide sequence: TGTGCCAGCTGGGGGGACAGGGAGCCCGGCACTCAGTACTTC.

V usage is TRBV4-3 and J usage is TRBJ2-2; D is unresolved. In germline, CDR1 is LGHNA, CDR2 YSLEER. V was trimmed by 0 bases and J by 9 bases, leaving 17 bases between them. This CDR3 is 16 amino acids long. The CDR3 reads CASSQEVGVRGRELFF. The DNA of the CDR3 is TGCGCCAGCAGCCAAGAAGTCGGCGTGCGCGGCCGGGAGCTGTTTTTT.

To note about this clone: The sample has other DNA sequences that encode this CDR3 too. The chain couples TRBV7-9 to TRBJ2-7; no definite D call. The germline V and J ends were trimmed by 0 bases and 7 bases, with 4 bases remaining between them. Germline loops: CDR1 SEHNR, CDR2 FQNEAQ (reference sequence). There are 11 residues in the CDR3. CDR3 sequence: CASSLALEQYF. In DNA, the CDR3 is TGTGCCAGCAGCTTAGCTCTGGAGCAGTACTTC.

The CDR3 region is CASRLAGATGELFF. CDR3 sequence (DNA): TGTGCCAGCAGACTAGCGGGGGCCACCGGGGAGCTGTTTTTT. The chain combines TRBV7-3 with TRBJ2-2, with 11 positions matching TRBD2. In germline, CDR1 is SGHTA, CDR2 FQGTGA. The junction had 1 base not matched to a gene; V was cut back by 6 bases and J by 4 bases. The CDR3 extends over 14 amino acids.

The chain recombines TRBV7-2 with TRBJ1-5; a possible D gene is TRBD1 (6 bases). Trimming left V 3 bases short and J 5 bases short, with 8 bases between. The germline gives CDR1 SGHTA, CDR2 FQGNSA. CDR3 size: 13 residues. CDR3 region: CASSFNRDQPQHF. DNA for the CDR3: TGTGCCAGCAGCTTTAACAGGGATCAGCCCCAGCATTTT.

This chain connects TRBV6-6 to TRBJ1-1; possibly TRBD1 for D (5 bases). Germline loops: CDR1 MNHNY, CDR2 SVGAGI (reference sequence). The CDR3 length is 12 residues. V was trimmed by 7 bases and J by 3 bases, leaving 9 bases between them. CDR3 protein: CASNRPHTEAFF. The CDR3 nucleotides read TGTGCCAGCAACAGGCCGCACACTGAAGCTTTCTTT.

In DNA, the CDR3 is TGTGCTAGTGGTCCCCGACTAGCGGGACTCAATGAGCAGTTCTTC. This sequence encodes CASGPRLAGLNEQFF. The rearrangement links TRBV12-5 to TRBJ2-1, with 11 nucleotides matching TRBD2. The V segment lost 5 bases and the J segment 6 bases; nucleotides outside the gene matches: 6. The germline gives CDR1 LGHNT, CDR2 FRNRAP. CDR3 length: 15 residues. Full variable domain (outside the CDR3, taken from reference TRBV12-5 and TRBJ2-1): DARVTQTPRHKVTEMGQEVTMRCQPILGHNTVFWYRQTMMQGLELLAYFRNRAPLDDSGMPKDRFSAEMPDATLATLKIQPSEPRDSAVYFCASGPRLAGLNEQFFGPGTRLTVL.

The V and J genes are TRBV4-3 and TRBJ1-5; 7 nucleotides line up with TRBD1. The CDR3 spans 16 residues. V lost 0 bases to trimming and J lost 6 bases; unmatched junction nucleotides: 8. In germline, CDR1 is LGHNA, CDR2 YSLEER. The CDR3 sequence: CASSQDWTGAVQPQHF. The CDR3, as DNA: TGCGCCAGCAGCCAAGATTGGACAGGAGCGGTTCAGCCCCAGCATTTT.

The rearrangement joins TRBV7-2 to TRBJ2-5; 7 bases are a match to TRBD2. The CDR3 runs 16 residues. Germline V gene sequence: CDR1 SGHTA, CDR2 FQGNSA. V lost 3 bases and J lost 3; bases outside the gene matches: 10. The CDR3 is CASSFIDPGREETQYF. CDR3 in DNA: TGTGCCAGCAGCTTCATAGACCCAGGGAGGGAAGAGACCCAGTACTTC.

V is TRBV9 and J is TRBJ1-4; unclear D gene. CDR3 length: 15 residues. The germline V gene has CDR1 SGDLS and CDR2 YYNGEE. Trimming shortened V by 0 bases and J by 8 bases, and 14 bases separated the two germline ends. CDR3 protein: CASSVAGRGGEKLFF. DNA for the CDR3: TGTGCCAGCAGCGTAGCTGGGCGGGGTGGGGAAAAACTGTTTTTT.

This chain links TRBV4-1 with TRBJ1-5; 8 nucleotides line up with TRBD1. The V and J ends lost 2 bases and 8 bases, in that order; junction bases with no gene match: 8. CDR1 MGHRA and CDR2 YSYEKL come from the germline V gene. The CDR3 is made up of 15 amino acids. The CDR3 here is CASSQHTGGTEPQHF. The CDR3 bases are TGCGCCAGCAGCCAACATACAGGGGGAACGGAGCCCCAGCATTTT.

The rearrangement links TRBV6-5 to TRBJ1-2; D might be TRBD1 (6 bases). The CDR3 extends over 15 amino acids. V lost 4 bases and J lost 1, with 13 bases in between. Looked up from germline, CDR1 is MNHEY and CDR2 is SVGAGI. CDR3 nucleotides: TGTGCCAGCAGTTTCCACAGGGACTATAACTATGGCTACACCTTC. It yields the protein CASSFHRDYNYGYTF.

V and J are TRBV6-5 and TRBJ2-7; possibly TRBD1 or TRBD2 for D (5 bases each). Germline CDR1 is MNHEY and CDR2 is SVGAGI. The length of the CDR3 is 14 residues. Trimming took 2 bases from V and 0 from J, leaving 8 bases between them. The CDR3 protein is CASSYGTNSYEQYF. As DNA, the CDR3 is TGTGCCAGCAGTTACGGGACGAACTCCTACGAGCAGTACTTC.

The chain couples TRBV6-6 to TRBJ1-2, with unresolved D. The V gene's germline CDR1 is MNHNY and CDR2 SVGAGI (reference sequence). V was shortened by 4 bases and J by 8 bases, with 23 bases between the two germline ends. The CDR3 is 16 amino acids. The CDR3 here is CASSSNPGMVKGGYTF. The CDR3 DNA is TGTGCCAGCAGTTCCAACCCCGGAATGGTAAAAGGCGGCTACACCTTC.

The chain joins TRBV15 to TRBJ1-1; 7 bases align to TRBD1. Germline V gene lookup returns CDR1 LNHNV and CDR2 YYDKDF (reference sequence). V shed 0 bases and J 5 bases; nucleotides not matched to a gene: 6. CDR3 size: 15 residues. CDR3 sequence: CATSRDLGRGTEAFF. The CDR3 DNA reads TGTGCCACCAGCAGAGATCTCGGCAGGGGGACTGAAGCTTTCTTT.

The V call is TRBV27, the J call TRBJ2-7, with TRBD1 matching over 9 bases. The CDR3 has 17 residues. CDR1 and CDR2 (germline): MNHEY, SMNVEV (reference sequence). Trimming cost V 5 bases and J 5 bases; bases outside gene matches: 16. Here the CDR3 reads CASSPRDRESKLHEQYF. DNA for the CDR3: TGTGCCAGCAGTCCCCGGGACAGGGAATCTAAACTACACGAGCAGTACTTC.

The chain employs TRBV5-1 and TRBJ2-5; no clear D gene. The CDR3 has 15 residues. Trimming cost V 0 bases and J 1 base, with 10 bases left between them. The V gene's germline CDR1 is SGHRS and CDR2 YFSETQ. CDR3 loop: CASSLGSWGQETQYF. CDR3 DNA sequence: TGCGCCAGCAGCTTGGGTTCGTGGGGCCAAGAGACCCAGTACTTC.